These 26 T cell receptor beta chains were all obtained from the same sample, sequenced in a study of blood T cell repertoires in COVID-19. Using immunoSEQ multiplex PCR, the repertoire was profiled, and TCRdb retains in-frame clones only, with some absent. This sample carries about 310,000 clones, over 75% of them seen once, and the ten largest clones take approximately 7.8%. Material for sequencing was peripheral blood. These receptors all stem from a woman aged 45 to 65 who had recovered from COVID-19.

The chain links TRBV11-2 to TRBJ1-4; D ambiguous. V dropped 1 base and J dropped 6 bases, with 6 bases sitting between them. The CDR3 has 13 amino acids. Germline CDR1 is SGHAT and CDR2 is FQNNGV. This CDR3 is CASSLVGDEKLFF. The CDR3 coding sequence is TGTGCCAGCAGCTTAGTGGGCGATGAAAAACTGTTTTTT. The full variable domain, its missing parts supplied by reference TRBV11-2 and TRBJ1-4, is EAGVAQSPRYKIIEKRQSVAFWCNPISGHATLYWYQQILGQGPKLLIQFQNNGVVDDSQLPKDRFSAERLKGVDSTLKIQPAKLEDSAVYLCASSLVGDEKLFFGSGTQLSVL.

This clone showed up just a few times. Because it lacks the conserved phenylalanine or tryptophan at the end, this CDR3 is likely a read error. The DNA is left out, because the CDR3 cannot be placed on it with certainty; the CDR3 is given as TCRdb lists it. The rearrangement joins TRBV28 to TRBJ2-3; TRBD1 was called by the table and not checked on the DNA. The CDR3 comprises 12 residues, both ends counted. The germline V gene has CDR1 MDHEN and CDR2 SYDVKM. CDR3 sequence: CASSGLAGGFSG.

The chain uses TRBV2 and TRBJ1-3; D might be TRBD1 (5 bases). V dropped 6 bases and J dropped 0 bases, with 12 bases sitting between them. The CDR3 length is 15 residues. Germline V CDR1 and CDR2: SNHLY, FYNNEI. CDR3 residues: CASSLGGGSGNTIYF. Here the CDR3 DNA reads TGTGCCAGCAGCCTTGGGGGGGGCTCTGGAAACACCATATATTTT.

CDR3 nucleotide sequence: TGCGCCAGCAGCTTGGAATCGGGGCAGGGGATCGGGAATGGCTACACCTTC. Translated: CASSLESGQGIGNGYTF. The chain is built from TRBV5-1 and TRBJ1-2; weak D call: TRBD1 (6 bases). This CDR3 contains 17 residues. V was cut by 0 bases and J by 6 bases, with 21 bases left in between. The V gene's germline CDR1 is SGHRS and CDR2 YFSETQ.

The CDR3 region is CASSTGTGGWTEAFF. The CDR3 DNA sequence: TGTGCCAGTAGTACCGGGACAGGGGGCTGGACTGAAGCTTTCTTT. The chain couples TRBV19 to TRBJ1-1; the match to TRBD1 covers 12 bases. V was clipped by 4 bases and J by 5 bases; unmatched bases: 5. The V gene's germline CDR1 is LNHDA and CDR2 SQIVND (reference sequence). The CDR3 runs 15 residues.

V gene TRBV9 combines with J gene TRBJ1-2; TRBD1 agrees at 10 bases. This CDR3 contains 17 residues. Trimming cost V 2 bases and J 1 base; bases outside gene matches: 8. Germline V gene data show CDR1 as SGDLS and CDR2 as YYNGEE. As DNA, the CDR3 is TGTGCCAGCAGCGTTCGGGACAGGGGATCCCTTAACTATGGCTACACCTTC. Encoded protein: CASSVRDRGSLNYGYTF.

The genes are TRBV19 and TRBJ1-2; D is possibly TRBD1 (6 bases). The CDR3 consists of 14 residues. The germline CDR1 and CDR2 sequences are LNHDA and SQIVND (reference sequence). Trimming took 6 bases from V and 4 from J, leaving 15 bases between them. DNA for the CDR3: TGTGCCAGTAGACCCAGGACAGACGGCTATGGCTACACCTTC. Translated, it gives CASRPRTDGYGYTF.

V usage is TRBV4-3 and J usage is TRBJ2-2, with no clear D. The CDR3 loop spans 17 amino acids. V was cut by 0 bases and J by 1 base, with 12 bases left in between. Germline lookup yields CDR1 LGHNA and CDR2 YSLEER. CDR3 residues: CASSQEGPSENTGELFF. The CDR3 nucleotides read TGCGCCAGCAGCCAAGAGGGTCCCAGCGAGAACACCGGGGAGCTGTTTTTT.

This sequence joins TRBV15 and TRBJ1-2; 8 bases match TRBD1. In germline, CDR1 is LNHNV, CDR2 YYDKDF (reference sequence). This CDR3 contains 18 residues. Unmatched junction bases numbered 10, after V lost 0 bases and J lost 1 base. CDR3 sequence (DNA): TGTGCCACCAGCAGAGATCCTCAATGGACAGGGAATAACTATGGCTACACCTTC. It encodes CATSRDPQWTGNNYGYTF.

The J gene is TRBJ2-1, the V gene TRBV27, with a weak D call TRBD1 (5 bases). Trimming cost V 5 bases and J 6 bases, with 14 bases left between them. Per the germline V gene, CDR1 is MNHEY and CDR2 is SMNVEV (reference sequence). CDR3 length equals 14 residues. CDR3 nucleotide sequence: TGTGCCAGCAGTACCAGGGCGTGGCCCAATGAGCAGTTCTTC. It encodes CASSTRAWPNEQFF.

In its sample, this clone was seen a few times. At one boundary the junction diverges from the germline segment, which might be a read error. The chain employs TRBV30 and TRBJ1-5, with D perhaps matching TRBD1 (6 bases). CDR1 is GTSNPN, CDR2 SVGIG, per germline (reference sequence). The CDR3 extends over 14 amino acids. In DNA form, the CDR3 reads TGTGCCTGGAGTGTACCAGGGGATCATCACCCCCAGCATTTT. Protein: CAWSVPGDHHPQHF.

The chain is built from TRBV5-1 and TRBJ2-7; 11 bases agree with TRBD2. Germline CDR1 and CDR2: SGHRS and YFSETQ. Germline trimming cut 7 bases from V and 7 bases from J; bases unmatched to any gene: 13. CDR3 length equals 15 residues. CDR3 protein: CASGPGVAGGMEQYF. Here the CDR3 DNA reads TGCGCCAGCGGGCCGGGGGTAGCGGGAGGGATGGAGCAGTACTTC.

Only one count was recorded for this clone. The rearrangement links TRBV14 to TRBJ2-5, with D possibly matching TRBD1 (5 bases). From germline, CDR1 is SGHDN and CDR2 FVKESK. The CDR3 is 14 amino acids. Trimming took off 4 bases at V and 5 bases at J, with 14 bases between the two ends. The CDR3 sequence is CASSLWGIWETQYF. In DNA form, the CDR3 reads TGTGCCAGCAGCCTATGGGGCATCTGGGAGACCCAGTACTTC.

The rearrangement links TRBV9 to TRBJ2-3; TRBD2 matches 8 bases. CDR1 SGDLS and CDR2 YYNGEE come from the germline V gene. This CDR3 region has 15 residues. The trim removed 4 bases at V and 3 bases at J, leaving 7 bases unmatched. The CDR3 DNA reads TGTGCCAGCAGCTTCTCGGGGGGGCCAACAGATACGCAGTATTTT. It encodes CASSFSGGPTDTQYF.

This chain uses TRBV19 with TRBJ2-5; D is perhaps TRBD1 (6 bases). Trimming pared 2 bases from V and 0 bases from J, leaving 10 bases between. This CDR3 is 15 amino acids long. The germline gives CDR1 LNHDA, CDR2 SQIVND (reference sequence). The CDR3 nucleotides are TGTGCCAGTAGTATAAGAGACAGGTACCAAGAGACCCAGTACTTC. This translates into CASSIRDRYQETQYF.

The chain uses TRBV11-3 and TRBJ2-2; TRBD2 agrees at 8 bases. J lost 0 bases, V lost 1 base, and 4 bases had no gene match. The CDR3 runs to 17 residues. Germline V lookup: CDR1 SGHNT, CDR2 YENEEA. DNA of the CDR3: TGTGCCAGCAGCTTAGGGCCGGGGGGGCCGAACACCGGGGAGCTGTTTTTT. This translates into CASSLGPGGPNTGELFF.

The chain carries TRBV28 and TRBJ1-5; D is undetermined. The CDR3 spans 15 residues. Trimming removed 3 bases from V and 0 bases from J, with 9 bases in between. The V gene's germline CDR1 is MDHEN and CDR2 SYDVKM. The CDR3 nucleotides read TGTGCCAGCAGTTTCGCGGGAATTAGCAATCAGCCCCAGCATTTT. Translated: CASSFAGISNQPQHF.

The J gene is TRBJ2-1, the V gene TRBV20-1; D possibly corresponds to TRBD2 (5 bases). The V end was cut by 3 bases, the J end by 12 bases, with 9 bases between. Germline-derived CDR1 and CDR2 are DFQATT and SNEGSKA (reference sequence). The CDR3 consists of 10 residues. CDR3 DNA sequence: TGCAGTGCTAGCGGAGAGGGGCAGTTCTTC. Its translation: CSASGEGQFF.

This clone occurred a few times. The V and J genes are TRBV7-3 and TRBJ2-1; 9 nucleotides agree with TRBD2. This CDR3 comprises 18 residues. Germline CDR1 and CDR2: SGHTA and FQGTGA. V shed 5 bases, J shed 4 bases, and the junction held 15 bases outside the gene matches. CDR3 protein: CASSPRWTVAGAYNEQFF. As DNA, the CDR3 is TGTGCCAGCAGCCCCCGCTGGACAGTAGCGGGAGCATACAATGAGCAGTTCTTC.

The chain carries TRBV27 and TRBJ2-7; the match to TRBD1 covers 11 bases. J gave up 3 bases and V 2 bases, and 6 bases lay outside the gene matches. CDR3 size: 16 residues. Per germline, CDR1 MNHEY and CDR2 SMNVEV (reference sequence). CDR3 region: CASSLRGQGVFYEQYF. The CDR3 coding sequence is TGTGCCAGCAGTTTAAGGGGACAGGGGGTGTTCTACGAGCAGTACTTC.

This chain links TRBV6-5 with TRBJ1-4; D gene unclear. There are 15 residues in the CDR3. The V gene's germline CDR1 is MNHEY and CDR2 SVGAGI. Between the trimmed V and J ends, which lost 6 bases and 4 bases, there was a span of 15 bases. The CDR3 here is CASRSNPGLNEKLFF. The DNA of the CDR3 is TGTGCCAGCAGATCAAACCCAGGACTTAATGAAAAACTGTTTTTT.

The J gene is TRBJ2-7, the V gene TRBV15, with 11 positions matching TRBD2. J lost 3 bases, V lost 3 bases, and 10 bases had no gene match. The CDR3 is 17 amino acids. The germline V gene encodes CDR1 LNHNV and CDR2 YYDKDF (reference sequence). CDR3 protein: CATSRDRRLAGLYEQYF. In nucleotides, the CDR3 is TGTGCCACCAGCAGGGATCGACGACTAGCGGGGCTCTACGAGCAGTACTTC.

The chain is built from TRBV11-2 and TRBJ2-1; tentative D call: TRBD2 (5 bases). Trimming cost V 0 bases and J 10 bases, with 10 bases left between them. The CDR3 length is 13 residues. From germline, CDR1 is SGHAT and CDR2 FQNNGV. DNA of the CDR3: TGTGCCAGCAGCTTAGATCGGACTCGCGAGCAGTTCTTC. Amino acids: CASSLDRTREQFF.

V is TRBV7-9 and J is TRBJ2-7; D is perhaps TRBD2 (7 bases). This CDR3 has 13 residues. V was trimmed by 8 bases and J by 4 bases, leaving 15 bases between them. The germline V gene has CDR1 SEHNR and CDR2 FQNEAQ (reference sequence). The CDR3 coding sequence is TGTGCCAGCCATCGTGGGGGGGCGTACGAGCAGTACTTC. It translates to CASHRGGAYEQYF.

The CDR3 protein is CSASRGYNEKLFF. The DNA for the CDR3 is TGCAGTGCTAGTCGGGGTTACAATGAAAAACTGTTTTTT. The rearrangement uses TRBV20-1 and TRBJ1-4; no firm D call. V lost 3 bases and J lost 5, with 10 bases in between. Germline assignment: CDR1 DFQATT and CDR2 SNEGSKA (reference sequence). The CDR3 extends over 13 amino acids.

The CDR3 reads CASSYSTGTANTEAFF. The CDR3 region has the DNA TGTGCCAGCAGCTATAGTACCGGGACAGCAAACACTGAAGCTTTCTTT. This chain joins TRBV5-4 and TRBJ1-1; 7 bases fit TRBD1. The CDR3 sequence is 16 residues long. Germline CDR1 and CDR2: SGHNT and YYREEE (reference sequence). V trimming: 3 bases; J trimming: 2 bases; junction bases outside the gene matches: 10.